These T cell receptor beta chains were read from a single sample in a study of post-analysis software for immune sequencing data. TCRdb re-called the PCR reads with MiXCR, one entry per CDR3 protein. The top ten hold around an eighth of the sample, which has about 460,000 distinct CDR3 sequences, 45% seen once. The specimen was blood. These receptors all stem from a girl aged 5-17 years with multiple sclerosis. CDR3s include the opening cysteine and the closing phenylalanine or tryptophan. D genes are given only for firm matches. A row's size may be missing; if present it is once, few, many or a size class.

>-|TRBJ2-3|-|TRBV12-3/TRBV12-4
CATQAWDTQYF
TGTGCCACCCAAGCTTGGGATACGCAGTATTTT
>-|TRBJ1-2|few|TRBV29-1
CSVLVGNYGYTF
TGCAGCGTTTTAGTGGGTAACTATGGCTACACCTTC
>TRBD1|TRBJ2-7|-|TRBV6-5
CASSLDRGRVPYEQYF
TGTGCCAGCAGCCTGGACAGGGGTCGGGTTCCCTACGAGCAGTACTTC
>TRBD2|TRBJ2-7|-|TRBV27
CASKRGGYEQYF
TGTGCCAGCAAGCGGGGCGGGTACGAGCAGTACTTC
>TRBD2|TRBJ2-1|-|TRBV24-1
CATSDNGLAGGGEQFF
TGTGCCACCAGTGACAACGGACTAGCGGGAGGTGGTGAGCAGTTCTTC
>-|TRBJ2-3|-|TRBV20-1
CSAREASTDTQYF
TGCAGTGCTAGAGAAGCGAGCACAGATACGCAGTATTTT
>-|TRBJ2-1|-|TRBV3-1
CASSQLIASGEQFF
TGTGCCAGCAGCCAATTGATAGCTTCCGGTGAGCAGTTCTTC
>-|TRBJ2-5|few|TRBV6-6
CASSVPRTQETQYF
TGTGCCAGCAGCGTCCCCCGGACGCAAGAGACCCAGTACTTC
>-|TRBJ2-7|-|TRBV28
CASSPRGGGRNEQYF
TGTGCCAGCAGTCCCCGGGGAGGGGGCAGGAACGAGCAGTACTTC
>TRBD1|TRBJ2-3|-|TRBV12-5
CAGGGGTGVTDTQYF
TGTGCTGGTGGTGGGGGGACAGGAGTCACAGATACGCAGTATTTT
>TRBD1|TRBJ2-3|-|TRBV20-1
CSAPGTGLSTDTQYF
TGCAGTGCCCCCGGGACAGGACTTTCCACAGATACGCAGTATTTT
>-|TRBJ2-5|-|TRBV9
CASSVSSHQETQYF
TGTGCCAGCAGCGTAAGTTCCCACCAAGAGACCCAGTACTTC
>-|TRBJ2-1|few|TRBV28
CASSFLRNNEQFF
TGTGCCAGCAGTTTCTTGCGTAACAATGAGCAGTTCTTC
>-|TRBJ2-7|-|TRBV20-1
CSARKAGRTYEQYF
TGCAGTGCTAGAAAGGCGGGAAGAACCTACGAGCAGTACTTC
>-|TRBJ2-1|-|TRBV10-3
CASSYSTVYNEQFF
TGTGCCAGCAGTTACTCGACGGTCTACAATGAGCAGTTCTTC
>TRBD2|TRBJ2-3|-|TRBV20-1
CSANAGGQYF
TGCAGTGCTAATGCGGGAGGGCAGTATTTT
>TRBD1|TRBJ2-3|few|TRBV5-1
CASSRTGRDTQYF
TGTGCCAGCAGCCGGACAGGGAGGGATACGCAGTATTTT
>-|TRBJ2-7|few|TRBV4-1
CASSQGDGLAPYEQYF
TGCGCCAGCAGCCAAGGCGATGGACTGGCCCCCTACGAGCAGTACTTC
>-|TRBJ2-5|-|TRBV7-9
CASSFQSKETQYF
TGTGCCAGCAGCTTCCAGTCCAAAGAGACCCAGTACTTC
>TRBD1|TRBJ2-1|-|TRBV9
CASSAGTESEQFF
TGTGCCAGCAGCGCCGGGACAGAGAGTGAGCAGTTCTTC
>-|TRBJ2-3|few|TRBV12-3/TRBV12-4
CASSLGEGRGTQYF
TGTGCCAGCAGTTTAGGGGAAGGGAGAGGTACGCAGTATTTT
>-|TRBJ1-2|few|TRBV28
CATNDGSYGYTF
TGTGCCACAAATGATGGATCCTATGGCTACACCTTC
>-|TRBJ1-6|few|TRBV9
CASSVAGDSPLHF
TGTGCCAGCAGCGTAGCTGGGGATTCACCCCTCCACTTT
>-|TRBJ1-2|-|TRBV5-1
CASSSPGAHYGYTF
TGCGCCAGCAGCTCTCCGGGGGCCCACTATGGCTACACCTTC
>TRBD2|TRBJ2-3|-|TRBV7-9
CASGTSGPRDTQYF
TGTGCCAGCGGGACTAGCGGGCCCCGGGATACGCAGTATTTT
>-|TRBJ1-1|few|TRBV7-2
CASSTGFTEAFF
TGTGCCAGCAGCACTGGATTTACTGAAGCTTTCTTT
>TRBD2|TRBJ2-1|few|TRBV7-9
CASLAGAYVDEQFF
TGTGCCAGCCTAGCGGGAGCCTATGTGGATGAGCAGTTCTTC
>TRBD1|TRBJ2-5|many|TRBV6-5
CASTLRQGMTQYF
TGTGCCAGCACCTTGAGACAGGGGATGACCCAGTACTTC
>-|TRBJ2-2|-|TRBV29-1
CSVEGGTDSGELFF
TGCAGCGTTGAGGGGGGGACGGACAGCGGGGAGCTGTTTTTT
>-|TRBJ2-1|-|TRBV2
CARWESSYEQFF
TGTGCCAGATGGGAGAGCTCGTATGAGCAGTTCTTC
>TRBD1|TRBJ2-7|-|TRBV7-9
CATLGTDYEQYF
TGTGCCACCCTCGGGACAGACTACGAGCAGTACTTC
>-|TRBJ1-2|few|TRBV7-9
CASSLSNSVQRGALYGYTF
TGTGCCAGCAGCTTATCTAATTCTGTGCAGCGGGGGGCGCTGTATGGCTACACCTTC
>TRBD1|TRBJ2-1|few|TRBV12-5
CASGPGQGAHEQFF
TGTGCTAGTGGGCCGGGACAGGGAGCCCATGAGCAGTTCTTC
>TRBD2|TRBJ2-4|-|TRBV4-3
CASSPGLANNEQYF
TGCGCCAGCAGCCCGGGACTAGCGAACAATGAGCAGTACTTC
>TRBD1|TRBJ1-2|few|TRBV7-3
CASSLTGQSNYGYTF
TGTGCCAGCAGCTTAACGGGACAGTCTAACTATGGCTACACCTTC
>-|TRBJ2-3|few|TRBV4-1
CASSHGLLSTDTQYF
TGCGCCAGCAGCCATGGTCTTCTATCCACAGATACGCAGTATTTT
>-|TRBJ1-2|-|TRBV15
CATSATPRAVYGYTF
TGTGCCACCAGCGCAACCCCGCGGGCGGTCTATGGCTACACCTTC
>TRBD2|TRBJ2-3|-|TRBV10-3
CAISASGLADTQYF
TGTGCCATCAGCGCTAGCGGTTTAGCAGATACGCAGTATTTT
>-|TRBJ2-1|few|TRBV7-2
CASSFLKRALTYNEQFF
TGTGCCAGCAGCTTCCTAAAGCGGGCCCTTACCTACAATGAGCAGTTCTTC
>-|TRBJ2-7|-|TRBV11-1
CASSPFVGVYEQYF
TGTGCCAGCAGCCCCTTTGTGGGAGTCTACGAGCAGTACTTC
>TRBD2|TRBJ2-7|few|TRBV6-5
CASSYSLPAGDLYEQYF
TGTGCCAGCAGTTACTCCCTCCCAGCGGGAGATCTGTACGAGCAGTACTTC
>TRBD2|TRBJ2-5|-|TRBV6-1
CASSPPGGLYLRETQYF
TGTGCCAGCAGTCCTCCGGGGGGGCTATACCTCCGGGAGACCCAGTACTTC
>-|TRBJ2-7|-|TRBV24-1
CATSGEIAYNEQYF
TGTGCCACCAGTGGGGAAATCGCCTACAATGAGCAGTACTTC
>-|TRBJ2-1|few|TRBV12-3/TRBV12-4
CASSFLPSSYNEQFF
TGTGCCAGCAGTTTTCTTCCGAGCTCCTACAATGAGCAGTTCTTC